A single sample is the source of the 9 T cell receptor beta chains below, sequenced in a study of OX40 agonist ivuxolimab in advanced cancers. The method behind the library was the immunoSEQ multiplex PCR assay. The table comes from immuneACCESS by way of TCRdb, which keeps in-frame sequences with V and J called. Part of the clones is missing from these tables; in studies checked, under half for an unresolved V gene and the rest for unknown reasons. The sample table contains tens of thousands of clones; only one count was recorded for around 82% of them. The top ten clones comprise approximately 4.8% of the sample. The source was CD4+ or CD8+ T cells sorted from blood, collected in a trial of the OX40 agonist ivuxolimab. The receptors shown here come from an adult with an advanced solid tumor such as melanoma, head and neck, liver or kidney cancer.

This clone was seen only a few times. CDR3 coding DNA: TGTGCCAGTGGAAGACAGGGCACAGATACGCAGTATTTT. This encodes CASGRQGTDTQYF. This chain joins TRBV19 and TRBJ2-3, with D maybe TRBD1 (6 bases). V was clipped by 8 bases and J by 1 base, with 10 bases between them. Germline lookup yields CDR1 LNHDA and CDR2 SQIVND (reference sequence). This CDR3 has 13 amino acids.

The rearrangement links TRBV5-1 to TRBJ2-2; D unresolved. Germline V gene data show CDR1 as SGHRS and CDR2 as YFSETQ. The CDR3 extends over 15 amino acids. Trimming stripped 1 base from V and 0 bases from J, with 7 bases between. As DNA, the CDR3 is TGCGCCAGCAGCTTGACAGCTACGAACACCGGGGAGCTGTTTTTT. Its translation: CASSLTATNTGELFF.

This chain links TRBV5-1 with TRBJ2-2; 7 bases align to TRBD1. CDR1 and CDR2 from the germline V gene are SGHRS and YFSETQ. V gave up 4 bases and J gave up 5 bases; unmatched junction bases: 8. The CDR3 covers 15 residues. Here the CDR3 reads CASSPTGKETGELFF. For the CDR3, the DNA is TGCGCCAGCAGCCCGACAGGGAAGGAGACCGGGGAGCTGTTTTTT.

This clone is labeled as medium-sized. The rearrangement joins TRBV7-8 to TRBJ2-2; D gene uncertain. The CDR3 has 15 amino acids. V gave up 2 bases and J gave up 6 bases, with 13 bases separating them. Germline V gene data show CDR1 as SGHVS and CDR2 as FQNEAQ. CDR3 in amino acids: CASSLIRAGAGELFF. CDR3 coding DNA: TGTGCCAGCAGCTTAATCCGGGCTGGAGCCGGGGAGCTGTTTTTT.

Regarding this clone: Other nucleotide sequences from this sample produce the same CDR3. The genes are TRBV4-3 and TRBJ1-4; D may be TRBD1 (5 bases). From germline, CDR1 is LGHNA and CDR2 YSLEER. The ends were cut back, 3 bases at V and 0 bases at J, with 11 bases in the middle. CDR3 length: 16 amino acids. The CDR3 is CASSQAGIATNEKLFF. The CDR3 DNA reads TGCGCCAGCAGCCAGGCAGGGATTGCAACTAATGAAAAACTGTTTTTT.

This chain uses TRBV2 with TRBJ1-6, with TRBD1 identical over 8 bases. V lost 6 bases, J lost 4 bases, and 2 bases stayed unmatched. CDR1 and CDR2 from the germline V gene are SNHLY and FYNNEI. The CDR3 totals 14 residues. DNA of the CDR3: TGTGCCAGCAGCTGGACAGGGTATAATTCACCCCTCCACTTT. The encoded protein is CASSWTGYNSPLHF.

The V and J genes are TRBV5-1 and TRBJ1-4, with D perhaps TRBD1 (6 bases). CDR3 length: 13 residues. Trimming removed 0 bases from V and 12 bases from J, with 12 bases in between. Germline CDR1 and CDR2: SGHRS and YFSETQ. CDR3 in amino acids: CASSLDGTRELFF. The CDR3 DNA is TGCGCCAGCAGCTTGGACGGGACAAGGGAACTGTTTTTT.

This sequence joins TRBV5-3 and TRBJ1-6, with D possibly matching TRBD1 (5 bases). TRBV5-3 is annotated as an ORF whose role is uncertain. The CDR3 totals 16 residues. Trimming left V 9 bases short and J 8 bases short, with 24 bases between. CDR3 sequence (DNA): TGTGCCACCCAGGGTCTCGTACTAATTTTGGATTCACCCCTCCACTTT. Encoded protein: CATQGLVLILDSPLHF.

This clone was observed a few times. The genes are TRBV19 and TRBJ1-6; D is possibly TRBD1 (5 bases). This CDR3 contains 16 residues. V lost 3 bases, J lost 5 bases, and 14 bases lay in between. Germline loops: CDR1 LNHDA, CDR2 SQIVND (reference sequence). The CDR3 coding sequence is TGTGCCAGTAGTATTGGCGGGGCTCGGGATAATTCACCCCTCCACTTT. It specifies CASSIGGARDNSPLHF.